The clone carrying this TCR beta chain was observed at least ten times. Germline values: CDR1 MGHRA, CDR2 YSYEKL. The germline V and J ends were trimmed by 0 bases and 4 bases, with 12 bases remaining between them. This CDR3 region has 15 residues. The data are from a study of T-cell reconstitution after alpha-beta-depleted transplantation in children. Using unique molecular identifiers, the investigators prepared the TCRbeta library. TCRdb recomputed calls from the PCR reads with MiXCR, one row per CDR3 protein. This table holds about 830,000 distinct CDR3 sequences, roughly 15% found once. The sequence derives from a male patient younger than 18 who had a stem cell transplant for acute lymphoblastic leukemia, so the T cells may come from the graft donor. The sample consisted of PBMCs, mostly from graft donor cells, taken 360 days after TCRalphabeta/CD19-depleted stem cell transplant. The chain joins TRBV4-1 to TRBJ1-2; D possibly corresponds to TRBD1 (5 bases). The CDR3 coding sequence is TGCGCCAGCAGCCAAGATAGCCAGGGAGTCTATGGCTACACCTTC. It is translated as CASSQDSQGVYGYTF.